A single sample is the source of the 14 T cell receptor beta chains below, sequenced in a study of blood T cells in healthy people across ages. Through a sample-barcoded 5' primer and a J-beta primer mix, a second PCR was run for about 6 to 12 cycles. TCRdb reprocessed the 5' RACE reads via MiXCR and lists one record per CDR3 protein. Of some 1,800,000 distinct CDR3 sequences detected, approximately 40% appear once; the ten largest clones hold 23%. The sample comprised blood. The receptors were sampled from a human donor in good health.

The table lists this clonotype with a few counts. This rearrangement joins TRBV12-3 or TRBV12-4 to TRBJ2-2; 7 nucleotides match TRBD1. CDR3 length: 14 residues. The V gene end was trimmed by 7 bases and the J gene end by 1 base; junction bases not matched to a gene: 3. In nucleotides, the CDR3 is TGTGCCAGCACCCGGACAGGGAACACCGGGGAGCTGTTTTTT. It codes for CASTRTGNTGELFF.

This clonotype was counted between two and nine times. The genes are TRBV7-2 and TRBJ2-7; TRBD1 is a possible D gene (6 bases). The germline V and J ends were trimmed by 2 bases and 1 base, with 9 bases remaining between them. The germline gives CDR1 SGHTA, CDR2 FQGNSA. The CDR3 contains 14 residues. CDR3 amino acids: CASSLYDRSYEQYF. DNA for the CDR3: TGTGCCAGCAGCTTATACGACAGGTCCTACGAGCAGTACTTC.

This clonotype was recorded a few times. The chain links TRBV7-9 to TRBJ1-2, with a possible D match to TRBD1 (6 bases). This CDR3 comprises 18 residues. The germline V gene has CDR1 SEHNR and CDR2 FQNEAQ (reference sequence). Between the trimmed V and J ends, which lost 4 bases and 0 bases, there was a span of 21 bases. The CDR3 loop reads CASSSRRGHPEANYGYTF. For the CDR3, the DNA is TGTGCCAGCAGCTCCCGGAGGGGACACCCAGAGGCTAACTATGGCTACACCTTC.

This clonotype has at least ten counts. The chain carries TRBV4-3 and TRBJ1-6, with D perhaps TRBD1 (6 bases). Per germline, CDR1 LGHNA and CDR2 YSLEER. There are 15 residues in the CDR3. V shed 4 bases and J shed 9 bases, with 16 bases lying between them. Written as DNA, the CDR3 is TGCGCCAGCAGCCGGGGCCGGGACAAACGTTCACCCCTCCACTTT. It translates to CASSRGRDKRSPLHF.

In this sample, this clonotype turned up many times. The J gene is TRBJ2-4, the V gene TRBV7-6; D perhaps matches TRBD1 (7 bases). This CDR3 spans 12 amino acids. CDR1 and CDR2 from the germline V gene are SGHVS and FNYEAQ. Deletions cut 5 bases from V and 7 bases from J, with 9 bases between. The CDR3, as DNA: TGTGCCAGCAGCCCAGGGGGGAACATTCAGTACTTC. Residues: CASSPGGNIQYF.

This rearrangement joins TRBV29-1 to TRBJ2-1, with D unresolved. This CDR3 is built from 13 residues. The germline CDR1 and CDR2 sequences are SQVTM and ANQGSEA. Trimming left V 7 bases short and J 7 bases short, with 17 bases between. CDR3 in DNA: TGCAGCGGTTTTGCCGCTATGCGAAATGAGCAGTTCTTC. Its protein is CSGFAAMRNEQFF.

V and J are TRBV4-1 and TRBJ2-3; tentative D call: TRBD2 (7 bases). Germline CDR1 and CDR2: MGHRA and YSYEKL. This CDR3 has 19 amino acids. Trimming left V 4 bases short and J 0 bases short, with 23 bases between. CDR3 residues: CASSLGTFAGEISTDTQYF. The CDR3 nucleotides read TGCGCCAGCAGCCTCGGGACATTTGCGGGGGAGATTAGCACAGATACGCAGTATTTT.

There are a few counts of this clonotype. The chain carries TRBV7-2 and TRBJ1-2; weak D call: TRBD1 (6 bases). The V end was cut by 5 bases, the J end by 8 bases, with 18 bases between. CDR1 is SGHTA, CDR2 FQGNSA, per germline. This CDR3 is 14 amino acids long. The CDR3 protein is CASSPIGGASGYTF. Here the CDR3 DNA reads TGTGCCAGCAGCCCGATTGGGGGGGCCTCGGGCTACACCTTC.

The chain is built from TRBV28 and TRBJ2-1; D gene ambiguous. The germline V and J ends were trimmed by 3 bases and 3 bases, with 9 bases remaining between them. The CDR3 has 14 residues. The germline CDR1 and CDR2 sequences are MDHEN and SYDVKM. CDR3 DNA sequence: TGTGCCAGCAGTTTTCATATGAGCTACAATGAGCAGTTCTTC. Amino acid sequence: CASSFHMSYNEQFF.

The chain carries TRBV28 and TRBJ2-1, with D unclear. The CDR3 spans 11 residues. The germline V gene encodes CDR1 MDHEN and CDR2 SYDVKM. Trimming took 7 bases from V and 4 from J, leaving 5 bases between them. DNA of the CDR3: TGTGCCAGCAATGATTACAATGAGCAGTTCTTC. Translation gives CASNDYNEQFF.

The chain uses TRBV12-3 or TRBV12-4 and TRBJ1-1; weak D call: TRBD1 (6 bases). CDR3 length equals 15 residues. Trimming cost V 5 bases and J 4 bases, with 17 bases left between them. CDR3 amino acids: CASSESHRVGTEAFF. For the CDR3, the DNA is TGTGCCAGCAGTGAGAGCCACAGGGTAGGCACTGAAGCTTTCTTT.

This clonotype was detected only a few times. This chain uses TRBV29-1 with TRBJ1-2; 9 positions match TRBD1. Germline V lookup: CDR1 SQVTM, CDR2 ANQGSEA. There are 13 residues in the CDR3. The trim removed 4 bases at V and 3 bases at J, leaving 3 bases unmatched. The CDR3 region has the DNA TGCAGCGTTGCGGGACAGGGATACTATGGCTACACCTTC. This sequence encodes CSVAGQGYYGYTF.

This clonotype was seen more than once but under ten times. The chain employs TRBV4-3 and TRBJ1-2; maybe TRBD1 (5 bases). The CDR3 spans 13 residues. The V gene's germline CDR1 is LGHNA and CDR2 YSLEER. V was shortened by 4 bases and J by 8 bases, with 14 bases between the two germline ends. CDR3 nucleotides: TGCGCCAGCAGCCGAGGTCCAGGGCAGGGCTACACCTTC. Its protein product is CASSRGPGQGYTF.

DNA for the CDR3: TGTGCCAGCAGCAGGACTGGCGGGGACAATGAGCAGTTCTTC. This sequence encodes CASSRTGGDNEQFF. This chain uses TRBV7-8 with TRBJ2-1; D may be TRBD2 (6 bases). Germline CDR1 is SGHVS and CDR2 is FQNEAQ. This CDR3 comprises 14 residues. Trimming cost V 5 bases and J 5 bases, with 13 bases left between them.